This is a list of T cell receptor beta chains from one sample in a study of blood T cell repertoires in COVID-19. Clones were read by immunoSEQ multiplex PCR, and TCRdb kept only the in-frame ones, dropping some. The data show hundreds of thousands of clones, with about four fifths seen just once and about 5% held by the top ten. Sequenced sample: PBMCs or T cells enriched from blood (not recorded which). Every receptor here comes from a middle-aged man who had been exposed to COVID-19. The CDR3 runs from the conserved cysteine through the conserved F or W. A D gene is named only where the DNA matches it firmly. Clone size appears in some rows only: once, few, many, or a class for an expanded clone.

v_gene,j_gene,d_gene,abundance,CDR3aa,CDR3nt
TRBV5-1,TRBJ2-1,TRBD1,once,CASSSGQTGYNEQFF,TGCGCCAGCAGCTCTGGTCAGACAGGGTACAATGAGCAGTTCTTC
TRBV30,TRBJ2-5,TRBD2,NA,CAWRGLAGVQETQYF,TGTGCCTGGAGGGGACTAGCGGGAGTACAAGAGACCCAGTACTTC
TRBV4-2,TRBJ2-5,TRBD2,NA,CASSQVKKGLGFVGQETQYF,TGTGCCAGCAGCCAGGTGAAAAAGGGACTAGGGTTTGTTGGGCAAGAGACCCAGTACTTC
TRBV5-1,TRBJ1-1,TRBD1,few,CASSYRGDTEAFF,TGCGCCAGCAGCTACAGGGGAGACACTGAAGCTTTCTTT
TRBV4-2,TRBJ2-2,NA,NA,CASSQDRGSGELFF,TGTGCCAGCAGCCAAGATCGCGGATCCGGGGAGCTGTTTTTT
TRBV12-3/TRBV12-4,TRBJ2-7,TRBD2,once,CASSWDYSYEQYF,TGTGCCAGCAGCTGGGACTATTCCTACGAGCAGTACTTC
TRBV30,TRBJ1-6,TRBD1,NA,CAWNTGTGGYNSPLHF,TGTGCCTGGAACACCGGGACAGGGGGGTATAATTCACCCCTCCACTTT
TRBV11-1,TRBJ2-1,TRBD1,NA,CASSFGTGGYNEQFF,TGTGCCAGCAGCTTCGGGACAGGGGGTTACAATGAGCAGTTCTTC
TRBV3-1/TRBV3-2,TRBJ1-1,NA,NA,CASSQAGTEAFF,TGTGCCAGCAGCCAAGCGGGGACTGAAGCTTTCTTT
TRBV16,TRBJ1-2,NA,NA,CASSQSTGANGYTF,TGTGCCAGCAGCCAATCGACAGGAGCAAATGGCTACACCTTC
TRBV7-9,TRBJ1-2,NA,NA,CASSLGTVYGYTF,TGTGCCAGCAGCTTAGGGACAGTCTATGGCTACACCTTC
TRBV19,TRBJ1-4,NA,few,CASSIFPQGLGTNEKLFF,TGTGCCAGTAGTATATTTCCGCAGGGATTGGGTACTAATGAAAAACTGTTTTTT
TRBV12-3/TRBV12-4,TRBJ1-2,TRBD1,NA,CASRMGQGRGYTF,TGTGCCAGCAGGATGGGACAGGGTAGGGGCTACACCTTC
TRBV6-2/TRBV6-3,TRBJ2-5,TRBD2,NA,CASSYLLTSGNRREETQYF,TGTGCCAGCAGTTACCTTTTGACTAGCGGGAACCGGCGTGAAGAGACCCAGTACTTC
TRBV6-5,TRBJ1-5,TRBD1,NA,CASSRQGDQPQHF,TGTGCCAGCAGCAGACAGGGGGATCAGCCCCAGCATTTT
TRBV6-5,TRBJ2-1,TRBD2,NA,CASRLAGGHNEQFF,TGTGCCAGCAGATTAGCGGGAGGGCACAATGAGCAGTTCTTC
TRBV7-9,TRBJ2-7,NA,NA,CASSLVKQTEQYF,TGTGCCAGCAGCTTAGTAAAACAAACCGAGCAGTACTTC
TRBV5-1,TRBJ2-3,TRBD1,NA,CASSLADRVFPDTQYF,TGCGCCAGCAGCTTGGCGGACAGGGTATTCCCAGATACGCAGTATTTT
TRBV2,TRBJ2-3,NA,NA,CASSALASTDTQYF,TGTGCCAGCAGTGCCTTAGCTAGCACAGATACGCAGTATTTT
TRBV12-3/TRBV12-4,TRBJ2-3,NA,NA,CASKRADTQYF,TGTGCCAGCAAGAGGGCAGATACGCAGTATTTT
TRBV27,TRBJ1-2,NA,few,CASSRNLRDGYTF,TGTGCCAGCAGCCGGAATCTCAGGGATGGCTACACCTTC
TRBV30,TRBJ1-2,NA,NA,CAWSGSMGRGNYGYTF,TGTGCCTGGAGTGGCAGTATGGGCAGGGGAAACTATGGCTACACCTTC
TRBV18,TRBJ2-1,TRBD2,NA,CASSRDNIGGRYYNEQFF,TGTGCCAGCTCACGGGACAACATCGGCGGGAGGTACTACAATGAGCAGTTCTTC
TRBV24-1,TRBJ1-2,NA,NA,CAIEARLQKGYTF,TGTGCCATAGAGGCGAGATTACAAAAAGGCTACACCTTC
TRBV3-1/TRBV3-2,TRBJ2-7,TRBD2,few,CASSQVLGGRAFYEQYF,TGTGCCAGCAGCCAAGTATTGGGCGGGAGGGCCTTCTACGAGCAGTACTTC
TRBV4-2,TRBJ2-4,NA,NA,CASSQDKTALAKNIQYF,TGTGCCAGCAGCCAAGATAAGACAGCGCTAGCCAAAAACATTCAGTACTTC
TRBV3-1/TRBV3-2,TRBJ2-1,TRBD2,once,CASSQEALAGVYNEQFF,TGTGCCAGCAGCCAAGAGGCTCTAGCGGGAGTCTACAATGAGCAGTTCTTC
TRBV24-1,TRBJ1-2,TRBD1,NA,CATSDPGQGGGYTF,TGTGCCACCAGTGATCCTGGACAGGGGGGTGGCTACACCTTC
TRBV6-5,TRBJ2-7,TRBD2,NA,CASSYSLIAGGYEQYF,TGTGCCAGCAGTTACTCTCTTATTGCGGGGGGCTACGAGCAGTACTTC
TRBV7-9,TRBJ1-2,TRBD1,few,CASSLSTGNEYGYTF,TGTGCCAGCAGCCTCTCGACAGGGAACGAGTATGGCTACACCTTC
TRBV11-2,TRBJ1-2,NA,NA,CASSLGGRSGYTF,TGTGCCAGCAGCTTAGGTGGCAGGTCGGGCTACACCTTC
TRBV30,TRBJ2-1,NA,NA,CAWFGLVISYNEQFF,TGTGCCTGGTTCGGTCTAGTGATATCCTACAATGAGCAGTTCTTC
TRBV7-3,TRBJ2-3,NA,NA,CASSLSDPTDTQYF,TGTGCCAGCAGCTTATCAGATCCCACAGATACGCAGTATTTT
TRBV18,TRBJ2-2,NA,NA,CASSPGQVAGELFF,TGTGCCAGCTCACCGGGGCAGGTCGCCGGGGAGCTGTTTTTT
TRBV7-3,TRBJ1-1,NA,NA,CASSTQGNTEAFF,TGTGCCAGCAGCACACAGGGGAACACTGAAGCTTTCTTT
TRBV30,TRBJ1-2,NA,NA,CAWTRGHNYGYTF,TGTGCCTGGACTAGGGGCCATAACTATGGCTACACCTTC
TRBV7-3,TRBJ2-2,TRBD1,NA,CASSTTGDTGELFF,TGTGCCAGCAGTACGACAGGGGACACCGGGGAGCTGTTTTTT
TRBV11-3,TRBJ2-3,TRBD1,NA,CASSVQGDTDTQYF,TGTGCCAGCAGCGTTCAGGGGGACACAGATACGCAGTATTTT
TRBV12-3/TRBV12-4,TRBJ1-2,NA,NA,CASSPSGRTYTF,TGTGCCAGCAGCCCGAGTGGGAGAACTTACACCTTC
TRBV13,TRBJ1-4,NA,once,CASSLEARKLFF,TGTGCCAGCAGCTTGGAGGCTAGAAAACTGTTTTTT
TRBV7-6,TRBJ1-5,TRBD1,NA,CASSLGQGIGNQPQHF,TGTGCCAGCAGCTTAGGACAGGGGATCGGCAATCAGCCCCAGCATTTT
TRBV5-1,TRBJ1-2,NA,NA,CASQRAGEANYGYTF,TGCGCCAGCCAGCGCGCGGGAGAAGCTAACTATGGCTACACCTTC
TRBV27,TRBJ2-7,TRBD1,NA,CASSRFGQGSYEQYF,TGTGCCAGCAGCAGATTCGGACAGGGTTCCTACGAGCAGTACTTC
TRBV6-5,TRBJ1-2,TRBD1,many,CASSSGQVYGYTF,TGTGCCAGCAGTTCCGGACAGGTCTATGGCTACACCTTC
TRBV3-1/TRBV3-2,TRBJ1-6,NA,few,CASSQVTGSNSPLHF,TGTGCCAGCAGCCAAGTGACAGGTTCAAATTCACCCCTCCACTTT
TRBV7-9,TRBJ1-1,NA,NA,CASSLLQGNTEAFF,TGTGCCAGCAGCTTACTTCAGGGCAACACTGAAGCTTTCTTT
TRBV6-5,TRBJ2-7,NA,NA,CASTQDTYEQYF,TGTGCCAGCACGCAGGATACCTACGAGCAGTACTTC
TRBV10-1,TRBJ1-1,NA,NA,CASSARPGGTEAFF,TGCGCCAGCAGCGCGAGACCGGGGGGCACTGAAGCTTTCTTT
TRBV7-7,TRBJ1-4,NA,NA,CASSLEAPLHRRNEKLFF,TGTGCTAGCAGCTTAGAGGCTCCCTTGCACAGAAGAAATGAAAAACTGTTTTTT
TRBV7-9,TRBJ1-2,NA,few,CASSLDSYGYTF,TGTGCCAGCAGCTTAGACAGCTATGGCTACACCTTC
TRBV7-9,TRBJ2-1,TRBD2,NA,CASSSMREDSYNEQFF,TGTGCCAGCAGCTCGATGCGGGAGGACTCCTACAATGAGCAGTTCTTC
TRBV2,TRBJ2-7,TRBD2,NA,CASMRVRGSGSIYEQYF,TGTGCCAGCATGAGGGTGAGGGGTAGCGGGAGTATCTACGAGCAGTACTTC
TRBV19,TRBJ1-2,TRBD1,few,CASSPGTEKTHGYTF,TGTGCCAGTAGTCCCGGGACAGAGAAGACTCATGGCTACACCTTC